The clone carrying this TCR beta chain has only a few counts. Antigen: not known. The data originate from a study of post-analysis software for immune sequencing data. Whole-study results and caveats: Several TRBV segments were more frequent in patients than controls; TRBV5-6, TRBV5-1 and TRBV20-1 belonged to this group.

The TCR beta cDNA libraries contained unique molecular identifiers. TCRdb reanalysed the PCR reads using MiXCR and keeps one entry per CDR3 protein. The table lists 650,000 to 850,000 distinct CDR3 sequences, approximately 50% of them singletons, with about 4.8% in the top ten. Germline V gene lookup returns CDR1 MNHEY and CDR2 SVGAGI. CDR3 size: 11 residues. With 2 bases removed from V and 6 bases from J, the gap between germline ends came to 5 bases. Sequenced input: blood. This chain uses TRBV6-5 with TRBJ2-7; D uncertain. This clonotype originated in a girl between 5 and 17 years old with multiple sclerosis. CDR3 amino acids: CASSYLAEQYF. Here the CDR3 DNA reads TGTGCCAGCAGTTACCTTGCCGAGCAGTACTTC.